This TCR beta chain was captured in a study of radiation and T cells in renal cell carcinoma. Study context: Nephrectomy followed 15 Gy stereotactic body radiation by 4 weeks.

Time point here: blood 2 weeks post-SBRT. The treatment is: 15 Gy SBRT to primary tumor, nephrectomy 4 weeks later. Serial blood draws occurred at baseline and 2 and 4 weeks post-SBRT. The CDR3 sequence is 14 residues long. Per the germline V gene, CDR1 is SGHRS and CDR2 is YFSETQ. V dropped 3 bases and J dropped 6 bases, with 10 bases sitting between them. Sequencing was performed with immunoSEQ multiplex PCR; in TCRdb, only in-frame clones are kept and a portion is missing. The sample holds some 120,000 clones, more than 75% seen once. Specimen: blood, collected from a patient whose treatment included radiotherapy and nephrectomy. The receptor comes from a woman in her seventies with renal cell carcinoma. J is TRBJ1-6 and V is TRBV5-1; D perhaps matches TRBD1 (6 bases). The CDR3 DNA sequence: TGCGCCAGCAGCTCCGCGGGGGCTAATTCACCCCTCCACTTT. Encoded protein: CASSSAGANSPLHF.